What follows describes a single T cell receptor beta chain. The table lists this clone with a count of one. Its antigen specificity is not known. No base qualities exist here, and no much larger clone lies one base off it. Genomic DNA was extracted from sorted cells for sequencing of the TCRbeta CDR3 region. The immunoSEQ Assay was used for sequencing of TCRbeta CDR3 regions. Not all clones reach the TCRdb copy of this immuneACCESS table, which keeps in-frame sequences only. Checked studies attribute under half of the gap to unresolved V genes and leave the rest unexplained. The sample table holds tens of thousands of clones, of which approximately 86% were seen once. The ten largest clones take up about 8.1% of the sample. The trial excluded patients who had a history of autoimmune disease or who were on systemic immunosuppression. Peripheral blood for TCR sequencing was drawn from every dose cohort at baseline, at cycle 4 day 1 and at cycle 7 day 1. The samples were drawn from a first-in-human, open-label, multicenter phase I dose-escalation trial of ivuxolimab. Adults with locally advanced or metastatic melanoma, renal cell carcinoma, hepatocellular carcinoma or head and neck squamous cell carcinoma were enrolled in the trial. CD4+ and CD8+ T cells were sorted separately from peripheral blood before TCR sequencing.

This sample is drawn from a study of OX40 agonist ivuxolimab in advanced cancers. Notes on the research overall: Ivuxolimab, which targeted the costimulatory receptor OX40 (CD134), was an agonistic, fully human IgG2 monoclonal antibody. Intravenous ivuxolimab was administered to patients every 2 weeks at six dose levels: 0.01, 0.1, 0.3, 1.5, 3 and 10 mg/kg. Among the roughly 50 dose-escalation patients, some 19 had hepatocellular carcinoma, around 15 melanoma, 9 renal cell carcinoma and 9 head and neck cancer. In the dose-escalation cohort, approximately 82% of patients were male, and the mean age was approximately 60 years, with a range of 23 to 79. Prior anti-PD-1, anti-PD-L1 or anti-CTLA-4 therapy was permitted, and approximately 42% of dose-escalation patients had received checkpoint inhibitors. Three dose-escalation patients achieved partial responses, one with hepatocellular carcinoma and two with cutaneous melanoma. The point of sequencing TCRbeta in the periphery was to test whether ivuxolimab changed TCR sequence diversity and drove clonal T-cell expansion. The paper reports the monotherapy dose-escalation portion (N ≈ 50 patients) of the phase I ivuxolimab trial. Overall study results and their limits: At doses of 0.1 to 3.0 mg/kg, clonal expansion of both CD4+ and CD8+ T cells in blood was seen between baseline and week 6. In the 0.1-3.0 mg/kg groups, partial responders were among the patients with the lowest normalized peripheral clonal expansion, particularly in CD8+ T cells. After ivuxolimab, expanded clones were on average more numerous among CD8+ T cells than among CD4+ T cells. Low levels of normalized T-cell clonal expansion were also shown by some nonresponding patients. The antigen specificity of the peripheral T cells that underwent clonal expansion was not determined.

Based on the germline V gene, the CDR1 and CDR2 sequences are KGHSH and LQKENI. The CDR3, from cysteine to phenylalanine, totals 15 residues. Only the CDR3 DNA stays, 45 bases, in frame from base 1. V is cut back by 4 bases and J by 1 base, with 6 bases in the junction unmatched. The sample here was CD4+ or CD8+ T cells sorted from blood, taken in a trial of the OX40 agonist ivuxolimab. The chain was built from TRBV18 and TRBJ1-1, and TRBD1 matches 7 of the central bases. This clonotype was obtained from an adult with an advanced solid tumor such as melanoma, head and neck, liver or kidney cancer. Here is the DNA: TGTGCCAGCTCACTCTCCCGGACAGGGAACACTGAAGCTTTCTTT. Its coded protein is CASSLSRTGNTEAFF.